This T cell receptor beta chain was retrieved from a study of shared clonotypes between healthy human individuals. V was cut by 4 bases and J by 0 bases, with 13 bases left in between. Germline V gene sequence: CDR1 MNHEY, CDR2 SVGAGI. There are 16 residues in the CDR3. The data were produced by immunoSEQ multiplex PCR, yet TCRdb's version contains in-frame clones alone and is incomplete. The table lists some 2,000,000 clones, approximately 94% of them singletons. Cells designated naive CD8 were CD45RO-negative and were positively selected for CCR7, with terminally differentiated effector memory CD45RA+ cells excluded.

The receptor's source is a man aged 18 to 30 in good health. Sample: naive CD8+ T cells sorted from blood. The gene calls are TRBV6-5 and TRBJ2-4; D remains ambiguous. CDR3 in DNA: TGTGCCAGCAGTTCCCAACTGGGTATAGCCAAAAACATTCAGTACTTC. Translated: CASSSQLGIAKNIQYF.